These 17 T cell receptor beta chains share one sample of origin, sequenced in a study of shared clonotypes between healthy human individuals (dated by TCRdb to 2018 to 2020). Receptor amplification or capture employed the immunoSEQ multiplex PCR assay. TCRdb limited this immuneACCESS table to in-frame rearrangements with V and J called. A share of clones is missing; checked studies link under half to unresolved V genes, and the rest is unexplained. The sample table shows 450,000 to 500,000 clones, and about 79% are seen once. In total, the top ten clones hold roughly 13% of the sample. The sample comprised PBMCs. These receptors were taken from a woman in her thirties or forties in good health. Some clones in this sample may be carry-over from other donors' samples.

J is TRBJ2-1 and V is TRBV5-6, with a tentative D call TRBD2 (5 bases). The CDR3 runs to 15 residues. Germline V gene data show CDR1 as SGHDT and CDR2 as YYEEEE. The V gene lost 0 bases and the J gene lost 2 bases, with 9 bases spanning the gap. The CDR3: CASSLGTSPYNEQFF. CDR3 sequence (DNA): TGTGCCAGCAGCTTGGGGACTTCTCCCTACAATGAGCAGTTCTTC. The entire variable domain, with the rest obtained from reference TRBV5-6 and TRBJ2-1, is as follows: DAGVTQSPTHLIKTRGQQVTLRCSPKSGHDTVSWYQQALGQGPQFIFQYYEEEERQRGNFPDRFSGHQFPNYSSELNVNALLLGDSALYLCASSLGTSPYNEQFFGPGTRLTVL.

J is TRBJ1-5 and V is TRBV19, with D unclear. Germline CDR1 LNHDA, CDR2 SQIVND (reference sequence). Trimming took off 7 bases at V and 3 bases at J, with 13 bases between the two ends. CDR3 size: 14 residues. CDR3 in amino acids: CASKEGASNQPQHF. The CDR3 nucleotides are TGTGCCAGTAAAGAAGGAGCCTCCAATCAGCCCCAGCATTTT.

In DNA form, the CDR3 reads TGTGCCAGCAGTTTTCTCGGGCGGAGCTCCTACGAGCAGTACTTC. This codes for CASSFLGRSSYEQYF. The chain joins TRBV28 to TRBJ2-7; no clear D gene. The V gene's germline CDR1 is MDHEN and CDR2 SYDVKM. The CDR3 is made up of 15 amino acids. V lost 3 bases to trimming and J lost 0 bases, with 12 bases between them.

This clone occurred once. The V gene is TRBV11-2, the J gene TRBJ1-1, with 8 bases identical to TRBD1. The CDR3 length is 16 residues. V trimming: 4 bases; J trimming: 10 bases; junction bases outside the gene matches: 17. The V gene's germline CDR1 is SGHAT and CDR2 FQNNGV. Here the CDR3 reads CASSSAAGQGHHGAFF. In DNA, the CDR3 is TGTGCCAGCAGCTCCGCGGCAGGACAGGGACACCATGGAGCTTTCTTT.

The V gene is TRBV6-1, the J gene TRBJ1-1; D gene unclear. CDR1 is MNHNS, CDR2 SASEGT, per germline. The CDR3 has 15 amino acids. V gave up 7 bases and J gave up 0 bases, with 15 bases separating them. CDR3 region: CASTGGEVLNTEAFF. The CDR3 DNA follows: TGTGCCAGCACCGGAGGAGAGGTACTGAACACTGAAGCTTTCTTT.

Note on this clone: This likely came from a read error, as a far larger clone is one base away. Other DNA sequences in the sample encode the same CDR3. The chain carries TRBV29-1 and TRBJ1-1; no firm D call. The germline gives CDR1 SQVTM, CDR2 ANQGSEA. V lost 4 bases and J lost 11, with 23 bases in between. This CDR3 has 14 amino acids. CDR3 DNA: TGCAGCGTTGTCCTAACCCGGGGTGGGATTGAGGCTTTCTTT. Encoded protein: CSVVLTRGGIEAFF. Together with reference TRBV29-1 and TRBJ1-1, the CDR3 gives the full variable domain: SAVISQKPSRDICQRGTSLTIQCQVDSQVTMMFWYRQQPGQSLTLIATANQGSEATYESGFVIDKFPISRPNLTFSTLTVSNMSPEDSSIYLCSVVLTRGGIEAFFGQGTRLTVV.

This clone was seen more than once but under ten times. This chain connects TRBV15 to TRBJ2-6; 10 bases align to TRBD1. The CDR3 has 17 amino acids. Germline loops: CDR1 LNHNV, CDR2 YYDKDF (reference sequence). V dropped 5 bases and J dropped 0; count of bases not matched to a gene: 4. CDR3 in DNA: TGTGCCACCAGCCCCGACAGGGGGCGCTCTGGGGCCAACGTCCTGACTTTC. Translated: CATSPDRGRSGANVLTF.

In this sample, this clone turned up many times. Other DNA sequences in the same sample also yield this CDR3. This sequence joins TRBV25-1 and TRBJ1-3, with a tentative D call TRBD1 (6 bases). The CDR3 length is 15 residues. V lost 1 base and J 0 bases, leaving 7 bases between the germline ends. Germline-derived CDR1 and CDR2 are MGHDK and SYGVNS. The CDR3 protein is CASSELGGSGNTIYF. CDR3 DNA: TGTGCCAGCAGTGAATTAGGGGGCTCTGGAAACACCATATATTTT.

V usage is TRBV7-2 and J usage is TRBJ2-5; perhaps D is TRBD1 or TRBD2 (5 bases each). Germline loops: CDR1 SGHTA, CDR2 FQGNSA. Trimming removed 2 bases at V and 4 bases at J, with 11 bases between. The CDR3 spans 14 residues. This CDR3 reads CASSLQARGETQYF. The CDR3 DNA is TGTGCCAGCAGCTTACAGGCGAGGGGAGAGACCCAGTACTTC.

The rearrangement joins TRBV15 to TRBJ2-7; 8 bases map to TRBD2. This CDR3 comprises 16 residues. The V and J ends lost 3 bases and 3 bases, in that order; junction bases with no gene match: 10. Germline V gene data show CDR1 as LNHNV and CDR2 as YYDKDF (reference sequence). CDR3 in DNA: TGTGCCACCAGCAGCCACACGGGACTAGGGATCTACGAGCAGTACTTC. Translated: CATSSHTGLGIYEQYF.

The V and J genes are TRBV5-1 and TRBJ1-5; 9 bases match TRBD1. The ends lost 3 bases at V and 5 bases at J; junction bases unmatched: 6. The germline V gene has CDR1 SGHRS and CDR2 YFSETQ. The CDR3 covers 15 residues. The CDR3 sequence: CASSSTGGADQPQHF. The CDR3 DNA is TGCGCCAGCAGCTCAACAGGGGGCGCGGATCAGCCCCAGCATTTT.

A few counts support this clone. This rearrangement joins TRBV27 to TRBJ1-1; no clear D. The ends were cut back, 0 bases at V and 1 base at J, with 6 bases in the middle. This CDR3 region has 14 residues. Looked up from germline, CDR1 is MNHEY and CDR2 is SMNVEV (reference sequence). The CDR3 here is CASSLSPGNTEAFF. The DNA of the CDR3 is TGTGCCAGCAGTTTATCTCCAGGGAACACTGAAGCTTTCTTT.

The J gene is TRBJ1-2, the V gene TRBV6-5, with TRBD1 matching over 7 bases. The trim removed 6 bases at V and 5 bases at J, leaving 6 bases unmatched. The CDR3 is made up of 13 amino acids. Germline lookup yields CDR1 MNHEY and CDR2 SVGAGI. The CDR3 loop reads CASSSDRRYGYTF. The CDR3 DNA is TGTGCCAGCAGCTCGGACAGGAGATATGGCTACACCTTC.

The rearrangement links TRBV10-3 to TRBJ2-1, with D tentatively TRBD1 (7 bases). Germline CDR1 reads ENHRY; CDR2 reads SYGVKD. The length of the CDR3 is 12 residues. V was trimmed by 11 bases and J by 7 bases, leaving 15 bases between them. CDR3 DNA: TGTGCCTCGGAGGGGGCTGAGAATGAGCAGTTCTTC. Translating gives CASEGAENEQFF.

The CDR3 reads CASSQAGTGGDEQYF. The DNA of the CDR3 is TGCGCCAGCAGCCAAGCCGGGACAGGGGGCGACGAGCAGTACTTC. The gene calls are TRBV4-1 and TRBJ2-7, with 12 nucleotides matching TRBD1. The CDR3 has 15 amino acids. Germline assignment: CDR1 MGHRA and CDR2 YSYEKL. The V gene end was trimmed by 1 base and the J gene end by 5 bases; junction bases not matched to a gene: 3.

The chain uses TRBV28 and TRBJ1-6; D gene unclear. The CDR3 length is 14 residues. The germline V gene has CDR1 MDHEN and CDR2 SYDVKM. Trimming took off 10 bases at V and 7 bases at J, with 17 bases between the two ends. This CDR3 reads CAIDAPGLNSPLHF. CDR3 nucleotide sequence: TGTGCCATCGACGCACCCGGCCTCAATTCACCCCTCCACTTT.

This chain joins TRBV28 and TRBJ2-7; 13 bases align to TRBD2. V lost 8 bases and J lost 0; bases outside the gene matches: 7. Germline V gene lookup returns CDR1 MDHEN and CDR2 SYDVKM. This CDR3 contains 16 residues. The CDR3 nucleotides are TGTGCCAGCGGCGGGGGACTAGCGGGAACCTCCTACGAGCAGTACTTC. Protein sequence: CASGGGLAGTSYEQYF.